A selection of T cell receptor beta chains follows, all from one sample in a study of blood T cell repertoires in COVID-19. TCRdb's copy holds only in-frame clones and misses some; the assay was immunoSEQ multiplex PCR. In the table there are 250,000 or so clones, about nine tenths of which are singletons. The sample consisted of peripheral blood. The receptors were gathered from a man under 40 with COVID-19, enrolled during active disease. The CDR3 runs from the conserved cysteine through the conserved F or W. The D gene is left open where the match is weak. Part of the rows lack a size; the others show once, few, many or a class for expanded clones.

v_call	j_call	d_call	clone_size	cdr3_aa	cdr3_nt
TRBV6-1	TRBJ1-2	TRBD1	NA	CASSEAHRAGGYGYTF	TGTGCCAGCAGTGAAGCTCATCGGGCAGGGGGCTATGGCTACACCTTC
TRBV10-3	TRBJ2-1	TRBD1	NA	CAGAGGVGNEQFF	TGTGCCGGCGCAGGGGGCGTAGGAAATGAGCAGTTCTTC
TRBV5-1	TRBJ1-1	NA	once	CASSLQVDTEAFF	TGCGCCAGCAGCCTACAGGTTGACACTGAAGCTTTCTTT
TRBV5-1	TRBJ1-5	TRBD1	once	CASSLGTGVDQPQHF	TGCGCCAGCAGCTTGGGTACAGGGGTTGATCAGCCCCAGCATTTT
TRBV21-1	TRBJ1-2	NA	NA	CASTRQGYGYTF	TGTGCCAGCACCCGACAGGGCTATGGCTACACCTTC
TRBV9	TRBJ1-6	NA	NA	CASSVDGGDSPLHF	TGTGCCAGCAGCGTGGACGGGGGGGATTCACCCCTCCACTTT
TRBV5-4	TRBJ2-5	NA	NA	CASSLGGGAETQYF	TGTGCCAGCAGCTTAGGGGGGGGCGCGGAGACCCAGTACTTC
TRBV4-1	TRBJ1-2	NA	once	CASSPSAVTGLRGYTF	TGCGCCAGCAGCCCCAGCGCCGTTACAGGGTTGCGTGGCTACACCTTC
TRBV10-3	TRBJ1-2	NA	once	CAIIGELSSGYTF	TGTGCCATCATCGGGGAGTTGTCTAGTGGCTACACCTTC
TRBV3-1/TRBV3-2	TRBJ2-3	TRBD2	NA	CASSHSALAGPGADTQYF	TGTGCCAGCAGCCACTCAGCCCTAGCGGGACCGGGGGCAGATACGCAGTATTTT
TRBV6-5	TRBJ1-1	TRBD1	once	CASRRGQVNTEAFF	TGTGCCAGCAGGAGGGGGCAGGTGAACACTGAAGCTTTCTTT
TRBV18	TRBJ2-3	NA	NA	CASSLVGVDTDTQYF	TGTGCCAGCTCACTGGTAGGGGTAGACACAGATACGCAGTATTTT
TRBV11-1	TRBJ1-2	TRBD1	NA	CASSPTLTGSGYTF	TGTGCCAGCAGCCCCACCCTGACAGGGTCCGGCTACACCTTC
TRBV6-5	TRBJ1-5	TRBD1	NA	CASSYSAGGNQPQHF	TGTGCCAGCAGTTACTCGGCAGGGGGTAATCAGCCCCAGCATTTT
TRBV5-5	TRBJ2-5	NA	once	CASTKLWGRETQYF	TGTGCCAGCACCAAATTGTGGGGGCGGGAGACCCAGTACTTC
TRBV5-1	TRBJ1-1	NA	few	CASSYPRENTEAFF	TGCGCCAGCAGCTACCCTAGAGAGAACACTGAAGCTTTCTTT
TRBV7-2	TRBJ2-2	NA	NA	CASSLDITGELFF	TGTGCCAGCAGCCTTGACATCACCGGGGAGCTGTTTTTT
TRBV7-9	TRBJ1-1	TRBD1	NA	CASSELGGTVNTEAFF	TGTGCCAGCAGCGAACTAGGGGGGACAGTTAACACTGAAGCTTTCTTT
TRBV2	TRBJ2-4	TRBD1	NA	CASILDRGLPKNIQYF	TGTGCCAGCATCCTTGACAGGGGGCTTCCCAAAAACATTCAGTACTTC
TRBV6-1	TRBJ1-2	NA	NA	CASSEEAGVNYGYTF	TGTGCCAGCAGTGAAGAGGCAGGGGTTAACTATGGCTACACCTTC
TRBV6-5	TRBJ1-1	NA	NA	CASSYWESGTEAFF	TGTGCCAGCAGTTACTGGGAATCGGGGACTGAAGCTTTCTTT
TRBV19	TRBJ1-3	TRBD1	NA	CASSIGQENTIYF	TGTGCCAGTAGTATCGGACAGGAGAACACCATATATTTT
TRBV25-1	TRBJ2-7	NA	NA	CATEEPGLGTYEQYF	TGTGCCACTGAGGAACCGGGACTGGGAACCTACGAGCAGTACTTC
TRBV5-5	TRBJ1-3	NA	NA	CASTNSPGSGNTIYF	TGTGCCAGCACTAATTCCCCGGGCTCTGGAAACACCATATATTTT
TRBV2	TRBJ1-4	NA	NA	CAIPYRSTNEKLFF	TGTGCCATACCCTACCGGTCAACTAATGAAAAACTGTTTTTT
TRBV3-1/TRBV3-2	TRBJ2-5	TRBD2	NA	CASSRAGGIETQYF	TGTGCCAGCAGCCGAGCGGGGGGGATAGAGACCCAGTACTTC
TRBV18	TRBJ2-1	TRBD2	NA	CASSPRGGQNEQFF	TGTGCCAGCTCACCGCGGGGGGGCCAAAATGAGCAGTTCTTC
TRBV7-3	TRBJ1-2	NA	once	CASSLGAGEGYTF	TGTGCCAGCAGCTTAGGGGCAGGGGAAGGCTACACCTTC
TRBV9	TRBJ1-2	TRBD1	NA	CASSSWTGENYGYTF	TGTGCCAGCAGCTCTTGGACAGGGGAGAACTATGGCTACACCTTC
TRBV9	TRBJ1-3	TRBD1	NA	CASSDTGGAGNTIYF	TGTGCCAGCAGCGACACAGGGGGTGCAGGAAACACCATATATTTT
TRBV2	TRBJ1-1	NA	NA	CASRGDILNTEAFF	TGTGCCAGCAGGGGAGACATACTGAACACTGAAGCTTTCTTT
TRBV9	TRBJ2-1	TRBD2	NA	CASSVAAAGQNEQFF	TGTGCCAGCAGCGTAGCTGCAGCGGGGCAGAATGAGCAGTTCTTC
TRBV5-1	TRBJ2-5	TRBD2	NA	CASSLGLAVETQYF	TGCGCCAGCAGCTTGGGACTAGCGGTGGAGACCCAGTACTTC
TRBV19	TRBJ1-4	NA	NA	CASSIDGGPWDEKLFF	TGTGCCAGTAGTATAGATGGAGGGCCATGGGATGAAAAACTGTTTTTT
TRBV10-3	TRBJ1-1	NA	NA	CAISESQQGKAFF	TGTGCCATCAGTGAGTCTCAGCAGGGCAAAGCTTTCTTT
TRBV2	TRBJ2-7	NA	once	CASSETSYEQYF	TGTGCCAGCAGCGAGACAAGCTACGAGCAGTACTTC
TRBV29-1	TRBJ1-2	TRBD1	NA	CSVGQDYGYTF	TGCAGCGTAGGACAGGACTATGGCTACACCTTC
TRBV7-9	TRBJ1-2	NA	once	CASSLFPANYGYTF	TGTGCCAGCAGCTTATTCCCAGCTAACTATGGCTACACCTTC
TRBV2	TRBJ2-7	NA	NA	CASRGWEGAYEQYF	TGTGCCAGCAGGGGTTGGGAGGGGGCCTACGAGCAGTACTTC
TRBV7-7	TRBJ2-7	NA	NA	CASSSTLGEQYF	TGTGCCAGCAGCTCTACCCTTGGCGAGCAGTACTTC
TRBV4-1	TRBJ1-1	NA	NA	CASSQASGTMMNTEAFF	TGCGCCAGCAGCCAAGCTTCCGGGACAATGATGAACACTGAAGCTTTCTTT
TRBV7-9	TRBJ2-7	TRBD1	NA	CASSLKQGSLTYEQYF	TGTGCCAGCAGCTTAAAACAGGGGTCCCTAACCTACGAGCAGTACTTC
TRBV5-1	TRBJ1-6	TRBD1	NA	CASSSHDRGNPNSPLHF	TGCGCCAGCAGCTCTCATGACAGGGGGAATCCTAATTCACCCCTCCACTTT
TRBV6-5	TRBJ1-6	NA	NA	CASTSLGENSPLHF	TGTGCCAGCACGAGTCTGGGAGAGAATTCACCCCTCCACTTT
TRBV6-5	TRBJ1-4	NA	once	CASRTTGAFNEKLFF	TGTGCCAGCAGGACGACAGGCGCCTTTAATGAAAAACTGTTTTTT
TRBV7-6	TRBJ1-1	TRBD1	NA	CASSKDRGAEAFF	TGTGCCAGCAGCAAGGACAGGGGCGCTGAAGCTTTCTTT
TRBV5-1	TRBJ2-7	TRBD1	once	CASSFDRGQWSYEQYF	TGCGCCAGCAGCTTCGACAGGGGGCAGTGGTCCTACGAGCAGTACTTC
TRBV21-1	TRBJ2-4	NA	NA	CASKQDRGRAWAKNIQYF	TGTGCCAGCAAGCAGGACAGGGGGCGCGCTTGGGCCAAAAACATTCAGTACTTC
TRBV5-1	TRBJ1-2	NA	NA	CASSLGIGGRSYGYTF	TGCGCCAGCAGCTTGGGCATCGGGGGGCGCAGCTATGGCTACACCTTC
TRBV12-3/TRBV12-4	TRBJ1-5	NA	NA	CASSQQGFGPQHF	TGTGCCAGCAGCCAACAGGGCTTTGGGCCCCAGCATTTT
TRBV12-5	TRBJ1-1	TRBD1	NA	CASGLQGGRMNTEAFF	TGTGCTAGTGGTTTGCAAGGGGGCAGGATGAACACTGAAGCTTTCTTT
TRBV2	TRBJ2-2	NA	NA	CASCRQGGTGELFF	TGTGCCAGCTGCAGACAGGGAGGTACCGGGGAGCTGTTTTTT
TRBV27	TRBJ2-1	TRBD2	NA	CASRDQAGGPYNEQFF	TGTGCCAGCAGGGATCAAGCGGGGGGACCGTACAATGAGCAGTTCTTC
TRBV3-1/TRBV3-2	TRBJ1-5	TRBD1	NA	CASSRGQGDQPQHF	TGTGCCAGCAGCCGGGGACAGGGGGATCAGCCCCAGCATTTT
TRBV3-1/TRBV3-2	TRBJ1-3	TRBD1	NA	CASSRAQGAVGNTIYF	TGTGCCAGCAGCCGAGCACAGGGGGCGGTTGGAAACACCATATATTTT
TRBV27	TRBJ1-2	NA	NA	CASGGWAGYTF	TGTGCCTCCGGGGGGTGGGCTGGCTACACCTTC
TRBV6-1	TRBJ2-2	TRBD1	NA	CASSEGLGTGNTGELFF	TGTGCCAGCAGTGAGGGTTTGGGGACAGGGAACACCGGGGAGCTGTTTTTT
TRBV7-9	TRBJ1-3	NA	NA	CASSAQGGGNTIYF	TGTGCCAGCAGCGCTCAGGGAGGCGGAAACACCATATATTTT
TRBV24-1	TRBJ2-3	NA	NA	CATSDPTADTQYF	TGTGCCACCAGTGATCCCACGGCAGATACGCAGTATTTT